The clone carrying this T cell receptor beta chain was seen ten or more times. Antigen: not known. Germline V gives CDR1 SGHRS, CDR2 YFSETQ. V lost 3 bases to trimming and J lost 7 bases, with 17 bases between them. This CDR3 spans 14 amino acids. The time point was: sample taken at primary tumor resection. Whole RNA from tumor, nontumor lung or frozen PBMC was sequenced unsorted. The record originates from a study of spatial heterogeneity in lung cancer. Background on the study: Each time, sequencing found more beta-chain sequences than alpha-chain sequences. General study findings and limits: The study found that ubiquitous and regional expanded TCR counts tracked ubiquitous and regional nonsynonymous mutations, respectively. Higher tumor mutation counts went along with higher counts of expanded intratumoral alpha and beta TCRs.

Each CDR3 protein gets one entry after TCRdb re-called the 5' RACE reads with MiXCR. The sample holds about 20,000 distinct CDR3 sequences, approximately 15% seen once. The sequence derives from a female donor with early-stage non-small cell lung cancer. The chain is built from TRBV5-1 and TRBJ2-7, with D perhaps given as TRBD1 or TRBD2 (5 bases each). The sequenced sample was lung tumor tissue, obtained at surgery. For the CDR3, the DNA is TGCGCCAGCAGCTCGACCGGGACCACGGGAGAGCAGTACTTC. Amino acid sequence: CASSSTGTTGEQYF.